This entry lists 19 T cell receptor beta chains sequenced from one sample in a study of CD8 T cells in ankylosing spondylitis. Findings of the study overall: A TCR beta motif of several highly homologous variants seemed to mark ankylosing spondylitis blood.

TCRdb recomputed calls from the 5' RACE reads with MiXCR, one row per CDR3 protein. The sample has roughly 450,000 distinct CDR3 sequences; approximately 26% are singletons. Their target antigens are unknown. Source material: blood, either unsorted or a sorted T cell fraction (not recorded which). These receptors originate from a male donor with ankylosing spondylitis.

The CDR3 DNA follows: TGTGCCAGCAGCTTACCGGAGGGCCCGAGCACCGGGGAGCTGTTTTTT. This gives the protein CASSLPEGPSTGELFF. The rearrangement uses TRBV5-4 and TRBJ2-2; tentative D call: TRBD2 (6 bases). The V end was cut by 2 bases, the J end by 4 bases, with 15 bases between. Germline values: CDR1 SGHNT, CDR2 YYREEE (reference sequence). The CDR3 runs to 16 residues.

The DNA for the CDR3 is TGTGCCATCAGTGGGGGACAGGGCTACGAGCAGTACGTC. Residues: CAISGGQGYEQYV. This rearrangement joins TRBV10-3 to TRBJ2-7; 9 positions match TRBD1. CDR1 is ENHRY and CDR2 is SYGVKD in the germline V gene. CDR3 size: 13 residues. The J segment lost 3 bases and the V segment lost 4 bases, leaving 1 base of the junction unmatched.

The chain combines TRBV4-1 with TRBJ1-1; the D is unclear. Trimming left V 1 base short and J 0 bases short, with 12 bases between. The CDR3 has 16 residues. The germline V gene has CDR1 MGHRA and CDR2 YSYEKL. CDR3 coding DNA: TGCGCCAGCAGCCAAGCCCCCGCAGCGATGAACACTGAAGCTTTCTTT. It codes for CASSQAPAAMNTEAFF.

The chain joins TRBV27 to TRBJ2-1, with D possibly being TRBD1 (5 bases). Germline V lookup: CDR1 MNHEY, CDR2 SMNVEV (reference sequence). The CDR3 length is 14 residues. Trimming pared 0 bases from V and 8 bases from J, leaving 11 bases between. DNA of the CDR3: TGTGCCAGCAGTTTATCGGGGCCTGCTGATGAGCAGTTCTTC. Amino acids: CASSLSGPADEQFF.

This sequence joins TRBV3-1 and TRBJ2-5, with 10 bases fitting TRBD1. This CDR3 is built from 15 residues. With V trimmed by 2 bases and J by 4 bases, 4 bases remained unmatched. The V gene's germline CDR1 is LGHDT and CDR2 YNNKEL (reference sequence). For the CDR3, the DNA is TGTGCCAGCAGCCAATTCGGACAGGGGGGAGAGACCCAGTACTTC. It is translated as CASSQFGQGGETQYF.

V usage is TRBV18 and J usage is TRBJ1-1, with D unresolved. Between the trimmed V and J ends, which lost 2 bases and 4 bases, there was a span of 14 bases. Germline values: CDR1 KGHSH, CDR2 LQKENI. The CDR3 has 15 residues. CDR3 sequence reads: CASSPSSPEVTEAFF. CDR3 sequence (DNA): TGTGCCAGCTCACCATCTTCACCTGAGGTCACTGAAGCTTTCTTT.

The chain combines TRBV18 with TRBJ2-5; 9 nucleotides agree with TRBD1. The CDR3 is 15 residues long. V lost 3 bases, J lost 2 bases, and 4 bases stayed unmatched. Germline V CDR1 and CDR2: KGHSH, LQKENI. CDR3 DNA sequence: TGTGCCAGCTCACCTCGGACAGGGGATCAAGAGACCCAGTACTTC. As protein: CASSPRTGDQETQYF.

The chain links TRBV19 to TRBJ2-1; 8 bases fit TRBD1. Germline V gene data show CDR1 as LNHDA and CDR2 as SQIVND (reference sequence). The trim removed 5 bases at V and 15 bases at J, leaving 12 bases unmatched. The CDR3 runs to 13 residues. CDR3 DNA sequence: TGTGCCAGTAGTGACCGGACAGGGATATTACGGTTCTTC. It is translated as CASSDRTGILRFF.

This chain connects TRBV11-3 to TRBJ2-1; D is unresolved. Per the germline V gene, CDR1 is SGHNT and CDR2 is YENEEA. The V end was cut by 1 base, the J end by 7 bases, with 8 bases between. The length of the CDR3 is 13 residues. The CDR3: CASSLGVTNEQFF. The CDR3 DNA is TGTGCCAGCAGCTTAGGAGTGACTAATGAGCAGTTCTTC.

The gene calls are TRBV20-1 and TRBJ2-1; a weak D match, TRBD2 (7 bases). Germline V gene data show CDR1 as DFQATT and CDR2 as SNEGSKA (reference sequence). Trimming removed 6 bases from V and 4 bases from J, with 25 bases in between. The CDR3 contains 17 residues. In nucleotides, the CDR3 is TGCAGTGCAGGGGGAACCGTCGGCGGGAGAGAATACAATGAGCAGTTCTTC. The encoded protein is CSAGGTVGGREYNEQFF.

The chain carries TRBV29-1 and TRBJ2-5; a possible D gene is TRBD2 (7 bases). Germline assignment: CDR1 SQVTM and CDR2 ANQGSEA. The CDR3 has 12 residues. Trimming shortened V by 7 bases and J by 3 bases, and 12 bases separated the two germline ends. The chain's CDR3 is CSGGGREETQYF. CDR3 sequence (DNA): TGCAGCGGGGGGGGCAGGGAAGAGACCCAGTACTTC.

The V gene is TRBV12-3 or TRBV12-4, the J gene TRBJ2-2, with 9 positions matching TRBD1. J was trimmed by 6 bases and V by 6 bases; bases with no gene match: 8. The CDR3 has 15 residues. CDR3 DNA: TGTGCCAGCAGCTCGACAGGGGGTAGGGCCGGGGAGCTGTTTTTT. Translation: CASSSTGGRAGELFF.

The V call is TRBV12-3 or TRBV12-4, the J call TRBJ2-6; TRBD1 aligns across 8 bases. V was clipped by 5 bases and J by 0 bases; unmatched bases: 9. The CDR3 totals 18 residues. The DNA of the CDR3 is TGTGCCAGCAGTCCGGGGACAGGAGCCCGCTCTGGGGCCAACGTCCTGACTTTC. The encoded protein is CASSPGTGARSGANVLTF.

This clonotype was detected ten times or more. The chain carries TRBV18 and TRBJ2-1, with 9 bases aligning to TRBD2. The length of the CDR3 is 16 residues. Germline lookup yields CDR1 KGHSH and CDR2 LQKENI. V dropped 3 bases and J dropped 9; count of bases not matched to a gene: 12. CDR3 region: CASSPVTGQAGGEQFF. CDR3 coding DNA: TGTGCCAGCTCACCCGTGACCGGCCAAGCGGGAGGTGAGCAGTTCTTC.

In DNA form, the CDR3 reads TGCAGTGCTACGGGAGCTAGCGGGAGCCAAGAGACCCAGTACTTC. Translation: CSATGASGSQETQYF. The chain is built from TRBV20-1 and TRBJ2-5; TRBD2 matches 10 bases. The CDR3 extends over 15 amino acids. The V and J ends lost 4 bases and 1 base, in that order; junction bases with no gene match: 6. Germline V gives CDR1 DFQATT, CDR2 SNEGSKA (reference sequence).

This chain connects TRBV7-8 to TRBJ2-1, with D tentatively TRBD2 (5 bases). The CDR3 is 12 residues long. Per the germline V gene, CDR1 is SGHVS and CDR2 is FQNEAQ. The V and J ends lost 2 bases and 10 bases respectively, with 9 bases between them. The CDR3 protein is CASSLMGGEQFF. As DNA, the CDR3 is TGTGCCAGCAGCTTAATGGGCGGGGAGCAGTTCTTC.

The chain carries TRBV11-2 and TRBJ2-7, with TRBD2 matching 8 bases. Germline V gives CDR1 SGHAT, CDR2 FQNNGV. Trimming at V came to 8 bases and at J to 4 bases, leaving 10 bases not matched to a gene. This CDR3 is built from 14 residues. The CDR3 DNA sequence: TGTGCCAGCTACAACCGGGAGGGCCCATACGAGCAGTACTTC. It yields the protein CASYNREGPYEQYF. Variable domain in full (rest from reference TRBV11-2 and TRBJ2-7): EAGVAQSPRYKIIEKRQSVAFWCNPISGHATLYWYQQILGQGPKLLIQFQNNGVVDDSQLPKDRFSAERLKGVDSTLKIQPAKLEDSAVYLCASYNREGPYEQYFGPGTRLTVT.

The chain couples TRBV20-1 to TRBJ2-1; 14 bases match TRBD2. Germline-derived CDR1 and CDR2 are DFQATT and SNEGSKA (reference sequence). The J segment lost 0 bases and the V segment lost 5 bases, leaving 12 bases of the junction unmatched. The CDR3 extends over 19 amino acids. The CDR3 here is CSARLTSGRAYSSYNEQFF. DNA for the CDR3: TGCAGTGCTCGACTGACTAGCGGGAGGGCCTATAGCTCCTACAATGAGCAGTTCTTC.

The chain employs TRBV7-9 and TRBJ2-7; 8 bases line up with TRBD1. J gave up 5 bases and V 1 base, and 10 bases lay outside the gene matches. CDR3 size: 16 residues. Germline V gives CDR1 SEHNR, CDR2 FQNEAQ (reference sequence). CDR3 protein: CASSLGWDRRANEQYF. As DNA, the CDR3 is TGTGCCAGCAGCTTAGGGTGGGACAGGCGTGCCAACGAGCAGTACTTC.